What follows is one T cell receptor beta chain and its context. The target antigen is unknown. This record comes from a study of shared clonotypes between healthy human individuals. Study findings and constraints: Naive subsets, compared against memory subsets, generally had larger estimated richness values. Clonotype sharing among the donors was expected to vary with sequencing depth. The four-donor shared clonotypes exceeded non-shared clonotypes in generation probability, with non-shared ones scoring lower.

The method was immunoSEQ multiplex PCR; TCRdb's version includes in-frame clones alone and lacks a portion of them. The table shows hundreds of thousands of clones, with around 92% occurring only once. Only CD45RO-negative cells positively selected for CCR7 counted as naive CD8 cells, so terminally differentiated effector memory CD45RA+ cells were excluded. The receptor's source is a man aged 25 to 45 in good health. What was sequenced was naive CD8+ T cells sorted from blood.

The CDR3, as DNA: TGTGCCTGTTACACAGATACGCAGTATTTT. Its translation: CACYTDTQYF. V and J are TRBV30 and TRBJ2-3, with D hard to call. The germline gives CDR1 GTSNPN, CDR2 SVGIG (reference sequence). This CDR3 is built from 10 residues. The V and J ends lost 6 bases and 2 bases respectively, with 3 bases between them.